This passage covers 16 T cell receptor beta chains from one sample sequenced in a study of Tregs in tolerant kidney transplant recipients. Data came from immunoSEQ multiplex PCR; TCRdb stores just in-frame clones and leaves some out. The data hold approximately 260,000 clones, with approximately 84% observed a single time. The sample comprised CD4+ T cells from blood. These receptors all come from a human donor in good health.

The table lists this clone with a count of one. The rearrangement links TRBV19 to TRBJ1-2, with TRBD1 as a possible D gene (6 bases). Germline CDR1 LNHDA, CDR2 SQIVND (reference sequence). Trimming shortened V by 6 bases and J by 8 bases, and 10 bases separated the two germline ends. The CDR3 runs 11 residues. CDR3 sequence reads: CASRGAGGYTF. DNA for the CDR3: TGTGCCAGTAGGGGGGCCGGGGGCTACACCTTC.

V usage is TRBV5-1 and J usage is TRBJ2-3; D not certain. V was clipped by 0 bases and J by 2 bases, with 7 bases between them. CDR1 and CDR2 (germline): SGHRS, YFSETQ. The CDR3 contains 14 residues. Here the CDR3 DNA reads TGCGCCAGCAGCTTGGAAGGGCCCACAGATACGCAGTATTTT. It specifies CASSLEGPTDTQYF.

This clone has just one count. V gene TRBV5-1 combines with J gene TRBJ2-7; 7 nucleotides match TRBD1. The CDR3 has 16 residues. V trimming: 0 bases; J trimming: 4 bases; junction bases outside the gene matches: 10. From germline, CDR1 is SGHRS and CDR2 YFSETQ. The CDR3 sequence is CASSLAATGSSYEQYF. The DNA of the CDR3 is TGCGCCAGCAGCTTGGCCGCGACAGGGTCCTCATACGAGCAGTACTTC. The complete variable domain, with remaining parts taken from reference TRBV5-1 and TRBJ2-7, reads KAGVTQTPRYLIKTRGQQVTLSCSPISGHRSVSWYQQTPGQGLQFLFEYFSETQRNKGNFPGRFSGRQFSNSRSEMNVSTLELGDSALYLCASSLAATGSSYEQYFGPGTRLTVT.

This chain uses TRBV19 with TRBJ2-7; TRBD2 matches 13 bases. Per germline, CDR1 LNHDA and CDR2 SQIVND (reference sequence). V dropped 6 bases and J dropped 3; count of bases not matched to a gene: 5. This CDR3 is built from 15 residues. The CDR3 protein is CASSEGLAGIYEQYF. The CDR3 DNA follows: TGTGCCAGTAGCGAGGGACTAGCGGGGATCTACGAGCAGTACTTC.

The V gene is TRBV28, the J gene TRBJ1-4; D call uncertain. CDR3 length: 12 residues. Germline V lookup: CDR1 MDHEN, CDR2 SYDVKM. The germline V and J ends were trimmed by 4 bases and 11 bases, with 11 bases remaining between them. CDR3 sequence: CASSYSQGKLFF. The CDR3 DNA follows: TGTGCCAGCAGTTACTCACAAGGGAAACTGTTTTTT.

This chain joins TRBV5-1 and TRBJ2-3; no reliable D call. CDR1 is SGHRS and CDR2 is YFSETQ in the germline V gene. The CDR3 loop spans 14 amino acids. The V gene lost 0 bases and the J gene lost 5 bases, with 10 bases spanning the gap. The CDR3: CASSLEQVIDTQYF. The CDR3 nucleotides are TGCGCCAGCAGCTTGGAGCAGGTTATAGATACGCAGTATTTT.

This clone occurred once. This chain links TRBV9 with TRBJ1-1, with a possible D match to TRBD1 (5 bases). Trimming took off 2 bases at V and 1 base at J, with 9 bases between the two ends. The CDR3 contains 14 residues. Looked up from germline, CDR1 is SGDLS and CDR2 is YYNGEE. The CDR3 protein is CASSVGRQNTEAFF. CDR3 sequence (DNA): TGTGCCAGCAGCGTGGGGCGGCAGAACACTGAAGCTTTCTTT.

This clone occurred once. CDR3 sequence (DNA): TGTGCCAGCAGCGCGGACAGGTTTTTATATGGCTACACCTTC. As protein: CASSADRFLYGYTF. The chain joins TRBV9 to TRBJ1-2; 7 nucleotides match TRBD1. From germline, CDR1 is SGDLS and CDR2 YYNGEE. This CDR3 has 14 amino acids. Trimming took 3 bases from V and 5 from J; bases not matched to a gene: 7.

The chain recombines TRBV20-1 with TRBJ1-5; D is undetermined. From germline, CDR1 is DFQATT and CDR2 SNEGSKA (reference sequence). CDR3 size: 11 residues. V lost 6 bases, J lost 7 bases, and 10 bases lay in between. Here the CDR3 reads CSATDRQPQHF. CDR3 coding DNA: TGCAGTGCCACGGACCGACAGCCCCAGCATTTT.

CDR3 amino acids: CASSPKPGTSGDTQYF. The CDR3 DNA is TGTGCCAGCAGCCCTAAACCCGGGACTAGCGGAGATACGCAGTATTTT. The genes are TRBV7-9 and TRBJ2-3; 11 bases are a match to TRBD2. This CDR3 region has 16 residues. The germline CDR1 and CDR2 sequences are SEHNR and FQNEAQ (reference sequence). With V trimmed by 5 bases and J by 5 bases, 9 bases remained unmatched.

This clone was seen a handful of times. CDR3 nucleotides: TGCGCCAGCAGGTCCGGTAGGACAGGGGGAGATACGCAGTATTTT. Its translation: CASRSGRTGGDTQYF. The chain recombines TRBV5-1 with TRBJ2-3; 10 bases match TRBD1. The germline V gene encodes CDR1 SGHRS and CDR2 YFSETQ. The CDR3 is 15 residues long. Germline trimming cut 5 bases from V and 5 bases from J; bases unmatched to any gene: 8.

V usage is TRBV11-1 and J usage is TRBJ2-5; 7 bases line up with TRBD2. Trimming took 8 bases from V and 1 from J; bases not matched to a gene: 4. Germline CDR1 reads SGHAT; CDR2 reads FQDESV (reference sequence). The CDR3 is 13 residues long. The CDR3 coding sequence is TGTGCCAGCGGAGCGGGGTTCCAAGAGACCCAGTACTTC. Amino acid sequence: CASGAGFQETQYF.

The gene calls are TRBV6-6 and TRBJ2-1; no clear D gene. The germline V gene has CDR1 MNHNY and CDR2 SVGAGI (reference sequence). V was clipped by 6 bases and J by 3 bases, with 6 bases between them. The CDR3 consists of 12 residues. The CDR3 nucleotides are TGTGCCAGCAGCCTCTTCTACAATGAGCAGTTCTTC. This codes for CASSLFYNEQFF.

The rearrangement links TRBV6-1 to TRBJ2-7; 10 nucleotides align to TRBD2. Germline assignment: CDR1 MNHNS and CDR2 SASEGT. V gave up 4 bases and J gave up 0 bases; unmatched junction bases: 3. The CDR3 has 15 amino acids. DNA of the CDR3: TGTGCCAGCAGTGTCCCTAGCGGGAGCTCCTACGAGCAGTACTTC. Protein product: CASSVPSGSSYEQYF.

This chain connects TRBV5-5 to TRBJ1-2, with D perhaps matching TRBD1 (5 bases). Trimming removed 2 bases from V and 2 bases from J, with 19 bases in between. Germline V lookup: CDR1 SGHKS, CDR2 YYEKEE (reference sequence). The CDR3 consists of 17 residues. The DNA for the CDR3 is TGTGCCAGCAGCTTTGGGCCTGTTGGCTGGGGGAACTATGGCTACACCTTC. Translation: CASSFGPVGWGNYGYTF. The whole variable domain, remainder taken from reference TRBV5-5 and TRBJ1-2, is DAGVTQSPTHLIKTRGQQVTLRCSPISGHKSVSWYQQVLGQGPQFIFQYYEKEERGRGNFPDRFSARQFPNYSSELNVNALLLGDSALYLCASSFGPVGWGNYGYTFGSGTRLTVV.

This sequence joins TRBV18 and TRBJ1-2; D uncertain. The germline CDR1 and CDR2 sequences are KGHSH and LQKENI. The germline V and J ends were trimmed by 6 bases and 0 bases, with 8 bases remaining between them. CDR3 length: 13 amino acids. The CDR3 reads CASSGSANYGYTF. CDR3 coding DNA: TGTGCCAGCTCCGGTTCCGCTAACTATGGCTACACCTTC. Based on the CDR3 plus reference TRBV18 and TRBJ1-2, the full variable domain is NAGVMQNPRHLVRRRGQEARLRCSPMKGHSHVYWYRQLPEEGLKFMVYLQKENIIDESGMPKERFSAEFPKEGPSILRIQQVVRGDSAAYFCASSGSANYGYTFGSGTRLTVV.